Sequencing of this T cell receptor beta chain was carried out in a study of T cell repertoires in cytomegalovirus infection. Across the whole study: Carrying CMV and the relevant HLA type showed in public TCR beta signatures. Findings and caveats of the study: Carriers of CMV plus the relevant HLA were identified by cumulative public TCR beta family frequency. The ex vivo response showed dominance by HLA-C-restricted CMV-specific TCR beta clonotypes.

TCRdb analysed the reads with MiXCR anew, one entry per CDR3 protein. The table lists some 270,000 distinct CDR3 sequences, 15% to 20% of them singletons. Germline V gene data show CDR1 as MNHNY and CDR2 as SVGAGI (reference sequence). Trimming cost V 2 bases and J 5 bases; bases outside gene matches: 13. This CDR3 comprises 18 residues. Of note for this clonotype: Its antigen remains unidentified.

Sequenced: CD8+ T cells from PBMCs. This chain uses TRBV6-6 with TRBJ2-1; 9 bases are a match to TRBD1. The clonotype originates from a human donor in good health (CMV status not recorded). Some clones in this sample may be carry-over from other donors' samples. DNA for the CDR3: TGTGCCAGCAGTTACCTGACACGAACAGGGGGCGTCGACAATGAGCAGTTCTTC. Translating it yields CASSYLTRTGGVDNEQFF.